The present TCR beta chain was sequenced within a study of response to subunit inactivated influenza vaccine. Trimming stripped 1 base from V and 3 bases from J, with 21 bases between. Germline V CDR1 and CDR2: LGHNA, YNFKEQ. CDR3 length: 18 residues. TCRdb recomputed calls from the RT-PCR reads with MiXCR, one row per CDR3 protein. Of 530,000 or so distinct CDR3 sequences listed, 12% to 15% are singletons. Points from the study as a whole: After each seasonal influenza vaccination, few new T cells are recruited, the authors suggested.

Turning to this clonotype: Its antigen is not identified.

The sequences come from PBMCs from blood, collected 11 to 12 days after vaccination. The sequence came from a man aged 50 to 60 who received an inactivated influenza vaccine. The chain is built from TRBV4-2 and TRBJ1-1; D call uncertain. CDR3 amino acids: CASSQVRTVGLSDTEAFF. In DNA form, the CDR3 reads TGTGCCAGCAGCCAAGTAAGAACGGTAGGGCTTTCGGACACTGAAGCTTTCTTT.